This T cell receptor beta chain is drawn from a study of OX40 agonist ivuxolimab in advanced cancers. Study details: The drug used for patients, ivuxolimab, was an agonistic anti-OX40 (CD134) antibody. Of the participants, approximately 38% had some prior anti-PD-1, anti-PD-L1 or anti-CTLA-4 therapy, which was allowed.

Regarding this clone: Its specificity is unknown.

Study conclusions and caveats: No antigen was identified for the clonally expanded peripheral T cells. Patients who responded partially at 0.1-3.0 mg/kg showed clonal expansion ranking among the lowest.

Profiling relied on immunoSEQ multiplex PCR, and the TCRdb table lists in-frame clones only, not all of them. The profile shows roughly 71,000 clones, 85% of them singletons. This specimen was CD4+ or CD8+ T cells sorted from blood, taken in a trial of the OX40 agonist ivuxolimab. The TCR originated in an adult with an advanced solid tumor such as melanoma, head and neck, liver or kidney cancer.

CDR3 nucleotides: TGCGCCAGCAGCCAAGAGAAGGACCTTAACACCGGGGAGCTGTTTTTT. It is translated as CASSQEKDLNTGELFF. V gene TRBV4-3 combines with J gene TRBJ2-2; the D is unclear. The CDR3 consists of 16 residues. V lost 0 bases to trimming and J lost 2 bases, with 10 bases between them. Per the germline V gene, CDR1 is LGHNA and CDR2 is YSLEER.